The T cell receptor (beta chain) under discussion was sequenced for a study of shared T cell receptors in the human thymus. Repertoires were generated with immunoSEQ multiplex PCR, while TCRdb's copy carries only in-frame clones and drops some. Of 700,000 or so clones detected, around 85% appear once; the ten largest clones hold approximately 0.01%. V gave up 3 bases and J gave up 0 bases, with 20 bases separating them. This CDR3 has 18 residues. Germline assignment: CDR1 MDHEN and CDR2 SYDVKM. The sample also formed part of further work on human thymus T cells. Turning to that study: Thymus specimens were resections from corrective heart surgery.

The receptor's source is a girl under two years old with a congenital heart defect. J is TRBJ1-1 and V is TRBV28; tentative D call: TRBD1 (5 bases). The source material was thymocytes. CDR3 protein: CASSFLFLGPTLNTEAFF. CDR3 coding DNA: TGTGCCAGCAGTTTTTTGTTTTTGGGGCCTACCCTGAACACTGAAGCTTTCTTT.